The 18 T cell receptor beta chains in this list originate from one sample, sequenced in a study of CDR3 diversity in severe acne. One entry per CDR3 protein, called by TCRdb with MiXCR from the PCR reads. Among tens of thousands of distinct CDR3 sequences, approximately 54% were seen once, and the ten largest hold 11%. Sample: blood. The receptor source for this set is a male donor with severe acne vulgaris.

There are a few counts of this clonotype. The chain recombines TRBV4-1 with TRBJ1-1; D is unclear. Germline loops: CDR1 MGHRA, CDR2 YSYEKL. Trimming took off 0 bases at V and 5 bases at J, with 19 bases between the two ends. The CDR3 loop spans 17 amino acids. The CDR3 sequence: CASSQEVIETGRTEAFF. Here the CDR3 DNA reads TGCGCCAGCAGCCAAGAAGTAATTGAGACGGGTCGGACTGAAGCTTTCTTT.

A single count supports this clonotype. The rearrangement joins TRBV11-2 to TRBJ1-1; D is undetermined. Germline CDR1 and CDR2: SGHAT and FQNNGV. V lost 1 base to trimming and J lost 4 bases, with 7 bases between them. This CDR3 has 13 residues. This CDR3 is CASSLGGLTEAFF. CDR3 coding DNA: TGTGCCAGCAGCTTAGGCGGACTCACTGAAGCTTTCTTT. Filled out from reference TRBV11-2 and TRBJ1-1, the complete variable domain reads EAGVAQSPRYKIIEKRQSVAFWCNPISGHATLYWYQQILGQGPKLLIQFQNNGVVDDSQLPKDRFSAERLKGVDSTLKIQPAKLEDSAVYLCASSLGGLTEAFFGQGTRLTVV.

The genes are TRBV13 and TRBJ1-1, with D uncertain. V was shortened by 5 bases and J by 3 bases, with 16 bases between the two germline ends. Germline V lookup: CDR1 PRHDT, CDR2 FYEKMQ (reference sequence). The CDR3 totals 15 residues. The CDR3 nucleotides are TGTGCCAGCAGCCTGCACCCGGGCCTAGACACTGAAGCTTTCTTT. This encodes CASSLHPGLDTEAFF. The full variable domain, its missing parts supplied by reference TRBV13 and TRBJ1-1, is AAGVIQSPRHLIKEKRETATLKCYPIPRHDTVYWYQQGPGQDPQFLISFYEKMQSDKGSIPDRFSAQQFSDYHSELNMSSLELGDSALYFCASSLHPGLDTEAFFGQGTRLTVV.

This chain joins TRBV11-3 and TRBJ2-5; tentative D call: TRBD1 (5 bases). Trimming pared 5 bases from V and 5 bases from J, leaving 12 bases between. CDR1 and CDR2 from the germline V gene are SGHNT and YENEEA. CDR3 length: 13 residues. CDR3 in DNA: TGTGCCAGCAGCCCGCAGGGATGGGAGACCCAGTACTTC. Translation: CASSPQGWETQYF. Variable domain in full (rest from reference TRBV11-3 and TRBJ2-5): EAGVVQSPRYKIIEKKQPVAFWCNPISGHNTLYWYLQNLGQGPELLIRYENEEAVDDSQLPKDRFSAERLKGVDSTLKIQPAELGDSAVYLCASSPQGWETQYFGPGTRLLVL.

The V call is TRBV20-1, the J call TRBJ2-3; 8 nucleotides line up with TRBD2. The CDR3 runs to 14 residues. Germline values: CDR1 DFQATT, CDR2 SNEGSKA (reference sequence). V shed 3 bases, J shed 1 base, and the junction held 3 bases outside the gene matches. The DNA for the CDR3 is TGCAGTGCTAGCGGGGGGGGGGGCACAGATACGCAGTATTTT. This sequence encodes CSASGGGGTDTQYF.

The chain employs TRBV20-1 and TRBJ2-6, with no clear D. The CDR3 consists of 16 residues. The germline CDR1 and CDR2 sequences are DFQATT and SNEGSKA (reference sequence). V was clipped by 6 bases and J by 0 bases, with 15 bases between them. CDR3: CSANRVVASGANVLTF. The CDR3, as DNA: TGCAGTGCAAATAGGGTGGTAGCCTCTGGGGCCAACGTCCTGACTTTC.

In DNA, the CDR3 is TGTGCCAGCAGCGTGAGCCCTGGAAACACCATATATTTT. As protein: CASSVSPGNTIYF. The rearrangement links TRBV9 to TRBJ1-3; D is undetermined. Deletions cut 2 bases from V and 2 bases from J, with 5 bases between. This CDR3 has 13 residues. Per the germline V gene, CDR1 is SGDLS and CDR2 is YYNGEE.

The rearrangement links TRBV6-5 to TRBJ2-5, with D perhaps TRBD1 or TRBD2 (5 bases each). This CDR3 spans 14 amino acids. CDR1 is MNHEY and CDR2 is SVGAGI in the germline V gene. Trimming left V 6 bases short and J 6 bases short, with 17 bases between. The CDR3: CASRPDWGRQTQYF. The CDR3 nucleotides are TGTGCCAGCAGACCGGACTGGGGGAGACAGACCCAGTACTTC.

As regards this clonotype: Since a much larger clone is just one base distant, this may be a read error. This chain uses TRBV7-2 with TRBJ2-7, with TRBD2 identical over 8 bases. The germline CDR1 and CDR2 sequences are SGHTA and FQGNSA. This CDR3 is built from 14 residues. The CDR3 bases are TGTGTCAGCAGCTCCGCGGGAGGAGCCTACGAGCAGTACTTC. Amino acid sequence: CVSSSAGGAYEQYF.

The chain couples TRBV10-1 to TRBJ2-7; 9 bases map to TRBD1. V dropped 6 bases and J dropped 5; count of bases not matched to a gene: 14. Looked up from germline, CDR1 is WNHNN and CDR2 is SYGVQD (reference sequence). The CDR3 runs to 16 residues. CDR3 coding DNA: TGCGCCAGCAGCCAGGAACCGGGACAGGGCTGGGACGAGCAGTACTTC. The encoded protein is CASSQEPGQGWDEQYF.

The table lists this clonotype with many counts. The genes are TRBV7-2 and TRBJ2-1, with TRBD2 identical over 7 bases. The CDR3 consists of 16 residues. CDR1 is SGHTA and CDR2 is FQGNSA in the germline V gene. Trimming removed 5 bases from V and 5 bases from J; junction bases left unmatched: 12. The CDR3 region has the DNA TGTGCCAGCAGCCCCACATTCGGACTAGTTGACAATGAGCAGTTCTTC. Protein sequence: CASSPTFGLVDNEQFF.

The chain couples TRBV5-4 to TRBJ2-7; D not resolved. This CDR3 is built from 14 residues. The V end lost 3 bases, the J end lost 7 bases, and 17 bases lay between the germline ends. Per germline, CDR1 SGHNT and CDR2 YYREEE (reference sequence). CDR3 sequence: CASSYGPRDSEQYF. The CDR3 nucleotides read TGTGCCAGCAGCTACGGCCCAAGAGACTCTGAGCAGTACTTC.

A note on this clonotype: A clone one base away is much larger, so this may be a read error. The chain carries TRBV9 and TRBJ2-7, with D perhaps matching TRBD1 or TRBD2 (5 bases each). Trimming pared 3 bases from V and 2 bases from J, leaving 12 bases between. This CDR3 contains 14 residues. Germline CDR1 is SGDLS and CDR2 is YYNGEE. CDR3 in DNA: TGTGCCAGCAGCGGCCGGGACCTCACCTACGAGCAGTACGTC. It translates to CASSGRDLTYEQYV.

In DNA form, the CDR3 reads TGTGCCAGCTCACCAAGTGTCTACGAGCAGTACTTC. Encoded protein: CASSPSVYEQYF. V is TRBV18 and J is TRBJ2-7; no clear D. V was cut by 2 bases and J by 3 bases, with 5 bases left in between. Per the germline V gene, CDR1 is KGHSH and CDR2 is LQKENI. The CDR3 contains 12 residues.

The rearrangement links TRBV9 to TRBJ1-4; 7 positions match TRBD1. The trim removed 0 bases at V and 5 bases at J, leaving 4 bases unmatched. The CDR3 spans 15 residues. Germline V CDR1 and CDR2: SGDLS, YYNGEE. This chain's CDR3 is CASSVAGGLNEKLFF. The CDR3 DNA reads TGTGCCAGCAGCGTAGCAGGGGGGTTGAATGAAAAACTGTTTTTT.

This clonotype appeared a few times. J is TRBJ2-5 and V is TRBV6-1; TRBD2 might be the D (6 bases). V shed 2 bases and J shed 5 bases, with 15 bases lying between them. The CDR3 runs 15 residues. The germline V gene encodes CDR1 MNHNS and CDR2 SASEGT. Written as DNA, the CDR3 is TGTGCCAGCAGTGAACTACTGGCGGGGTTGGAGACCCAGTACTTC. It specifies CASSELLAGLETQYF.

This clonotype was seen at least ten times. This chain uses TRBV10-2 with TRBJ2-1, with TRBD1 matching over 7 bases. Germline V CDR1 and CDR2: WSHSY, SAAADI. V was pared by 5 bases and J by 6 bases, with 4 bases of the junction left unmatched. There are 13 residues in the CDR3. CDR3 in amino acids: CASSMDRFNEQFF. CDR3 sequence (DNA): TGCGCCAGCAGTATGGACAGGTTCAATGAGCAGTTCTTC.

The DNA of the CDR3 is TGTGCCAGCAGCCCCGGCGGGGCCGAGCATTTT. Its translation: CASSPGGAEHF. The J gene is TRBJ1-5, the V gene TRBV7-3, with D possibly TRBD1 on 5 matching bases. Trimming shortened V by 5 bases and J by 14 bases, and 13 bases separated the two germline ends. The germline V gene encodes CDR1 SGHTA and CDR2 FQGTGA. The CDR3 is 11 amino acids.